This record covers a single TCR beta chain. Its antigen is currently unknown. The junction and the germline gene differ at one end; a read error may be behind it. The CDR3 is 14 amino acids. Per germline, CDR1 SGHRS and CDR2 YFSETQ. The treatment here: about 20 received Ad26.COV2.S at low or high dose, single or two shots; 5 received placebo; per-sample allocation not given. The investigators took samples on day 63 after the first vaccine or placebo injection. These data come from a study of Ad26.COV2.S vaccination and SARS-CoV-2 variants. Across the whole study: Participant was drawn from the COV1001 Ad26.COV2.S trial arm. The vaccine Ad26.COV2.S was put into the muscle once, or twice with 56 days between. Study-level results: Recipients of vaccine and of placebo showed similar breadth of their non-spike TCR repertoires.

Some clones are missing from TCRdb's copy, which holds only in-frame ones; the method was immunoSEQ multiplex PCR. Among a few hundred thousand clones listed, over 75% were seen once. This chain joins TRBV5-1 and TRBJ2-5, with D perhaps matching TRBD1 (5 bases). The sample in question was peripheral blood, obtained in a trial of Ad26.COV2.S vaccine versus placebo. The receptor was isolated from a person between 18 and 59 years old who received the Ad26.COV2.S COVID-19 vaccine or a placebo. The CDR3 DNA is TGCGCCAGCACCTTGACAGAGACCACCTCGGCCCAGTACTTC. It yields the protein CASTLTETTSAQYF.